This TCR beta chain was captured in a study of cytomegalovirus exposure and HLA in healthy donors (dated by TCRdb to 2016 to 2017). Background on the whole study: According to an earlier analysis of 587 of the donors, some 180 million T cells yielded 100 million or so unique TCR beta sequences and about 300 Gb of sequence data. An early release that covered around 590 HLA-typed donors contained about 300 gigabases of sequencing data and 70 million to 100 million unique TCR sequences. Among the roughly 400 genotyped donors, about 83% belonged to the genetic ancestry cluster associated with self-reported Caucasian donors. The study was designed to test whether signatures of past pathogen exposure could be identified by cataloging public T cell receptors. Using immunosequencing, the study profiled T cell repertoires from 500 to 800 subjects and related those repertoires to cytomegalovirus serostatus. In addition to the first cohort of hundreds of subjects, a separate validation cohort of around 110 different subjects was used. To predict cytomegalovirus infection status, the study combined high-throughput TCR immunosequencing, statistical association of individual TCRs with disease status, and machine learning. A later analysis re-examined previously published TCR beta repertoires from about 700 donors and added high-resolution HLA genotyping to investigate patterns of TCR occurrence. Rather than drawing on any new phenotypic data, the later analysis identified candidate immune exposures from TCR beta sequences and the way those sequences occurred across donors. In an earlier analysis of a few hundred of the donors, high-throughput TCR beta sequencing was used to judge whether each TCR beta V gene segment behaved as functional or pseudogenic. Donor age, sex, ethnicity and CMV serostatus were collected together with the repertoire data. A later genetic analysis used genome-wide SNP genotypes for about 60% of the roughly 670 donors, treating that subset as a discovery cohort. All discovery cohort repertoires had been generated on a single sequencing platform. HLA typing covered class I and class II loci at four-digit resolution. Typing coverage differed by locus: A, B, C, DRB1 and DQB1 were typed in roughly 620-640 donors, DQA1 in 522, DPA1 in some 570, and DPB1 in 400 to 490. Because of strong linkage in the cohort, five DR-DQ haplotypes were treated as single units for association and clustering. Among some 410 genotyped donors of the cohort, an average of 235,054 unique TCR beta nucleotide sequences were sequenced per donor, 15% to 20% of them non-productive. The study at large found these results: Most CMV-associated TCR beta chains appeared to be HLA-restricted in a later analysis, and the HLA associations seemed to be driven largely by CMV exposure. Specific HLA alleles were associated with 16,951 TCR beta sequences at a false discovery rate of 0.05 in a later analysis. Some IMGT-functional V segments, including TRBV6-2 and TRBV6-3, could not be told apart with the 87-base-pair reads, so those segments were excluded. The sequencing pipeline was judged likely to have produced a cluster of highly shared sequence variants as a technical artifact. Most TCR sequences were seen in very few donors, while some public TCRs were found in many individuals. According to the authors, the approach could potentially be generalized to other disease states and immunological phenotypes. An association between a missense DCLRE1C variant and V-gene and J-gene trimming of TCR beta chains was found in a later genetic analysis and replicated in an independent cohort. In vitro tests confirmed that a few of the cytomegalovirus-associated TCR beta chains recognize cytomegalovirus antigens. In the study, approximately 150 TCR beta chains were listed as associated with cytomegalovirus. In a later analysis, several top co-occurrence clusters were reported to appear linked to parvovirus B19, influenza, CMV and Epstein-Barr virus. In a later analysis, HLA-associated TCR beta chains were found to be more clonally expanded and to have lower generation probabilities than equally common non-associated chains. In a later genetic analysis, fewer N-insertions in productive TCRs were reported among donors in an Asian-associated ancestry cluster than the roughly 700-donor mean. When HLA alleles, especially DR and DQ, strongly co-occurred, TCR associations were difficult to assign to individual alleles. Because some donors lacked HLA typing at each locus, the association tests relied only on the typed subset. Only TCR beta chains were sequenced in this cohort, and the absence of alpha or paired-chain data limited detectable features. For the cohort, immune exposure information was limited to CMV serostatus. A further reported finding was that TCR beta sequences accurately predicted the HLA-A and HLA-B alleles for most subjects in the first cohort. Correlated functional status among segregating V segments might be attributable to linkage disequilibrium, but an unknown experimental factor could not be ruled out. The classifier was reported to diagnose cytomegalovirus status with high specificity and sensitivity in both the original cohort and the validation cohort. Sequencing depth was assumed to be roughly uniform across donors in the presence/absence analyses, though that assumption may not hold. Broadly in line with IMGT annotations, most TCR beta V segments showed up in productive rearrangements about 87% or about 30% of the time in an earlier analysis of several hundred of the donors. Because counts were too low, about 18 rarely observed V segments, including chromosome 9 orphons, were excluded from the earlier analysis of fewer than 650 of the donors. According to a later analysis, TCR association rates differed among HLA loci, with DRB1 alleles showing the most associated TCRs and HLA-C alleles showing the fewest.

Receptor libraries were prepared by the immunoSEQ multiplex PCR assay. For the multiplex PCR, a mixture combining 60 forward primers for TCR Vbeta segments and 13 reverse primers for TCR Jbeta segments was used. The CDR3 region of rearranged TCR beta genes was amplified from genomic DNA with a multiplex PCR assay. The amplified TCR beta libraries were sequenced on the Illumina HiSeq System as 87-base-pair reads. The study's own analysis went as follows. A later analysis tallied 75 million to 95 million unique TCR beta chains across the approximately 670 repertoires, and around 9.9 million of those chains were shared by two or more donors. Raw reads were error-corrected and collapsed into unique sequences with a nearest-neighbor algorithm that merged closely related sequences to remove PCR and sequencing errors. To assign V, D and J gene segments, CDR3 sequences were aligned to IMGT reference sequences. Each retained sequence needed at least a six-nucleotide match to both a V gene segment and a J gene segment. A rearrangement counted as productive if the CDR3 had no stop codons and remained in frame with V and J, and every other rearrangement counted as non-productive. Following IMGT convention, CDR3 was defined as the stretch from the second conserved V-encoded cysteine to the conserved J-encoded phenylalanine. The earlier analysis of about 500 of the donors excluded sequences that lacked an unambiguous match to a single V gene segment. An earlier analysis of approximately 590 of the donors classified V segments as functional when productive rearrangements were above 56.7% and as segregating when the standard deviation between donors was above 5%. To diagnose cytomegalovirus status from the catalog of TCR beta chain sequences, a statistical classification framework was built. V and J gene assignment, in a later analysis, came from comparing TCR nucleotide sequences with IMGT/GENE-DB human TR gene sequences. In a later analysis, CDR3 sequences and most-parsimonious VDJ recombination scenarios were assigned using the TCRdist pipeline. In a later analysis, every TCR beta chain was defined by the combination of its CDR3 amino acid sequence and its V-gene family, and reads without a unique V-gene family were dropped. To address suspected cross-contamination and a sequencing artifact, a later analysis removed 592 highly shared, low-generation-probability nucleotide sequences. For each public chain, a later analysis derived a clonal expansion index from normalized ranks of inferred template counts within each repertoire. Generation probabilities in a later analysis came from a VDJ recombination model fitted to out-of-frame rearrangements, and those results were checked against IGoR. In a later analysis, hypergeometric tests were used to score TCR-TCR, TCR-HLA and TCR-CMV co-occurrence, with a repertoire-size bias correction applied to TCR pairs. False discovery rates were estimated in a later analysis by permuting HLA or CMV assignments 20 times. In a later analysis, co-occurring TCRs were grouped using DBSCAN, and TCRdist sequence similarity was added for clustering within HLA-allele-positive subsets. Co-occurrence clustering excluded repertoires with fewer than 30,000 or more than 120,000 public chains, plus five with anomalous nucleotide sharing. The clones in this table, taken by TCRdb from immuneACCESS, are in-frame only. Not every clone is retained; where verified, under half of the shortfall comes from an unresolved V gene, and the cause of the rest is unknown. That table is the source of V, J and clone size, and D and trimming were worked out from the DNA. In this sample's table one finds about 60,000 clones. Approximately 2% of the sample is taken by the ten largest.

CDR1 and CDR2 were assigned from the germline V gene as SGDLS and YYNGEE. Including the terminal cysteine and phenylalanine, the CDR3 comprises 14 residues. This entry keeps only the CDR3 DNA: 42 bases, framed from base 1. Between the V and J ends, shortened by 1 base and 9 bases respectively, the junction contains 17 bases. In total, approximately 610 healthy bone marrow donors made up the cohort. At the time of sampling, all cohort members were nominally healthy, though unrecorded immune exposures were likely present. The donor tested CMV seronegative and was one of the 352 seronegative cohort members. A peripheral blood sample was collected from each donor, and TCR beta sequencing was performed on peripheral blood mononuclear cells. Genomic DNA was extracted from the blood cell samples with the Qiagen DNeasy Blood Extraction Kit. Turning to this clone: It has no known antigen specificity.

Sequencing input: PBMCs. The chain is made from TRBV9 and TRBJ2-7; TRBD2 might be the D gene, on 6 matching bases. This clonotype originated in a woman younger than 30 in good health and CMV-seronegative. Here the CDR3 is given as CASSVRGSSGWQYF. The DNA sequence reads TGTGCCAGCAGCGTACGGGGGTCCTCTGGGTGGCAGTACTTC.